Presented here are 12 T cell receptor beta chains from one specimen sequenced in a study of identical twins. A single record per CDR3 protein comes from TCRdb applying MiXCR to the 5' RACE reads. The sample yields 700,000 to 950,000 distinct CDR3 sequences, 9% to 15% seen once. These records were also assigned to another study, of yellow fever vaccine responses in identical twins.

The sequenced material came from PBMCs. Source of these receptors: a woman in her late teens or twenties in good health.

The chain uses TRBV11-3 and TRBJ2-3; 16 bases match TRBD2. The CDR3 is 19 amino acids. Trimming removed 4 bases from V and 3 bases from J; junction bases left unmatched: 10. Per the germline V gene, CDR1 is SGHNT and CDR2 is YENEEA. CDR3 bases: TGTGCCAGCAGCTCACCCGAGGGACTAGCGGGGGGGCGGACAGATACGCAGTATTTT. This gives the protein CASSSPEGLAGGRTDTQYF.

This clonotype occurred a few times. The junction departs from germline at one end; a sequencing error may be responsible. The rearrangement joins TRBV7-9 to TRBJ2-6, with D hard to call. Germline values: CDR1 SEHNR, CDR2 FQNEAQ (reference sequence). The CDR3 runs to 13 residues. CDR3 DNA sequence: TGTGCCAGCAGCCCTTCTGAGGCCAACGTCCTGACTTTC. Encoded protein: CASSPSEANVLTF.

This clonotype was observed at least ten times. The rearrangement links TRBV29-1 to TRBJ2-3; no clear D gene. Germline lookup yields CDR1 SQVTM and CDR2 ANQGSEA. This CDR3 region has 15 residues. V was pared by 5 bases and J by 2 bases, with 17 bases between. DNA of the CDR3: TGCAGCGTTTTTCTACAGAAGTCTTTCACAGATACGCAGTATTTT. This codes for CSVFLQKSFTDTQYF.

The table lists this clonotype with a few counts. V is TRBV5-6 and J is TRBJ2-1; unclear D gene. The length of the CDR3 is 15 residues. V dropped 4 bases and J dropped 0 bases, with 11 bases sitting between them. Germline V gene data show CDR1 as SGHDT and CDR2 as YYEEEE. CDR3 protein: CASSLGTFSYNEQFF. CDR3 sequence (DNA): TGTGCCAGCAGCCTCGGAACTTTCTCCTACAATGAGCAGTTCTTC.

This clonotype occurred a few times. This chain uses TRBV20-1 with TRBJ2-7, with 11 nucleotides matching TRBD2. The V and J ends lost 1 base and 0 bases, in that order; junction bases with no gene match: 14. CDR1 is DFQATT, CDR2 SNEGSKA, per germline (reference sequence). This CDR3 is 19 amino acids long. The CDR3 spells CSARGFGLAGGLSSYEQYV. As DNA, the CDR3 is TGCAGTGCTAGAGGGTTCGGGCTAGCGGGGGGACTTAGCTCCTACGAGCAGTACGTC.

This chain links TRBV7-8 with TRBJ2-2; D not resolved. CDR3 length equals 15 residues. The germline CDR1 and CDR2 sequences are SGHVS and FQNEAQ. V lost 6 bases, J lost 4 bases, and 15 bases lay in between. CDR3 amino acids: CASSSLETLTGELFF. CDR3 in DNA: TGTGCCAGCAGTTCGCTAGAAACTCTCACCGGGGAGCTGTTTTTT.

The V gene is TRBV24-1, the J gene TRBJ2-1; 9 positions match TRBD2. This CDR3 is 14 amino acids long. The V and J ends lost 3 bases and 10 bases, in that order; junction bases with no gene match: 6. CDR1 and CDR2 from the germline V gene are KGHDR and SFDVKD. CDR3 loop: CATSDPSGRQEQFF. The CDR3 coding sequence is TGTGCCACCAGTGATCCGAGCGGGAGGCAGGAGCAGTTCTTC.

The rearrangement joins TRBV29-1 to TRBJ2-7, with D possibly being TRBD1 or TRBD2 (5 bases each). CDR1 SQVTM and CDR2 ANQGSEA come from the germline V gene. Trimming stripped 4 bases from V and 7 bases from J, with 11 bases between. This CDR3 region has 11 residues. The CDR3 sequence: CSVGSGREQYF. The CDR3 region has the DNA TGCAGCGTTGGGTCGGGACGAGAGCAGTACTTC.

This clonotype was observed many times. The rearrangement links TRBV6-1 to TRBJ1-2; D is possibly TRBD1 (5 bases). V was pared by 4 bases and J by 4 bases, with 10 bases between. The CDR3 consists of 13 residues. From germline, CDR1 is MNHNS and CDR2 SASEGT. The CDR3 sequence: CASSVRESYGYTF. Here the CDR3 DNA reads TGTGCCAGCAGTGTCAGGGAATCCTATGGCTACACCTTC.

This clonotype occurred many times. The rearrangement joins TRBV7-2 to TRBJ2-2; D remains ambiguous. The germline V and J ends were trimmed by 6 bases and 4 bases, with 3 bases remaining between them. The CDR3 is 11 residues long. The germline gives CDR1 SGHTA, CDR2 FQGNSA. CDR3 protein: CASSVTGELFF. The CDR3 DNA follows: TGTGCCAGCAGTGTCACCGGGGAGCTGTTTTTT.

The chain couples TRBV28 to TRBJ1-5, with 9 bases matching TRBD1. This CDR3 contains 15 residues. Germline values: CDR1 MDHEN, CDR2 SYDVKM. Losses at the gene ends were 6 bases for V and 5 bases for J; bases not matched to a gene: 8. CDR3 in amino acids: CASSPLGQGYQPQHF. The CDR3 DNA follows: TGTGCCAGCAGCCCCCTCGGACAGGGGTATCAGCCCCAGCATTTT.

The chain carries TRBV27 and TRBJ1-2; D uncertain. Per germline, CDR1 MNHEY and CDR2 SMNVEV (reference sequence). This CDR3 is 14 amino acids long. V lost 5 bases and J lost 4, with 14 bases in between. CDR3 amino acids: CASSPTAMGYGYTF. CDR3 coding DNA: TGTGCCAGCAGTCCCACAGCTATGGGCTATGGCTACACCTTC.